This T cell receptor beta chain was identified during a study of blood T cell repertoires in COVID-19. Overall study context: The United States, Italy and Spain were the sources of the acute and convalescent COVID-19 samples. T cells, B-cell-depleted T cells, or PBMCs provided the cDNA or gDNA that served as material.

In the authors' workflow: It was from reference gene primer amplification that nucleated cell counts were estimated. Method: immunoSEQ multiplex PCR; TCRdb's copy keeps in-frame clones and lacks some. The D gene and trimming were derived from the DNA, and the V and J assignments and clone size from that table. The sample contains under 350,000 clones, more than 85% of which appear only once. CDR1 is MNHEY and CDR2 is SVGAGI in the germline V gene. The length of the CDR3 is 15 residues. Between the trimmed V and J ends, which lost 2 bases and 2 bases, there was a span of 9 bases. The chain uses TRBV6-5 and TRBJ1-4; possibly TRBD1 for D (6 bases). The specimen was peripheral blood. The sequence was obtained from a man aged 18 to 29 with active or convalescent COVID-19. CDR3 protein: CASSYRQDTNEKLFF. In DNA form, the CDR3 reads TGTGCCAGCAGTTACCGACAGGATACTAATGAAAAACTGTTTTTT.